The 7 T cell receptor beta chains reported below all come from one sample, sequenced in a study of memory CD4+ T cells and cytomegalovirus serostatus. TCRdb's copy holds only in-frame clones and misses some; the assay was immunoSEQ multiplex PCR. The data show some 44,000 clones, under 85% seen once. The sort gate was single viable CD3+CD4+CD8-CD45RO+ cells for memory CD4+ T cells. Sequences were obtained from memory CD4+ T cells from blood. The receptors come from an adult in good health and CMV-seronegative.

The V call is TRBV5-4, the J call TRBJ1-2; tentative D call: TRBD1 (6 bases). Trimming took 3 bases from V and 6 from J, leaving 12 bases between them. This CDR3 contains 13 residues. CDR1 is SGHNT and CDR2 is YYREEE in the germline V gene (reference sequence). DNA of the CDR3: TGTGCCAGCAGCTCGGAAAAGGGGGATGGCTACACCTTC. Translated, it gives CASSSEKGDGYTF.

In its sample, this clone was seen once. The J gene is TRBJ1-2, the V gene TRBV4-2, with D possibly TRBD1 on 6 matching bases. The CDR3 is 13 amino acids. The V gene lost 3 bases and the J gene lost 8 bases, with 13 bases spanning the gap. CDR1 and CDR2 (germline): LGHNA, YNFKEQ. Written as DNA, the CDR3 is TGTGCCAGCAGCCAGCAGGGGCCCCAAGGCTACACCTTC. It codes for CASSQQGPQGYTF.

This clone has just one count. This chain connects TRBV2 to TRBJ1-5; D is unclear. CDR1 and CDR2 (germline): SNHLY, FYNNEI. The V gene lost 6 bases and the J gene lost 4 bases, with 10 bases spanning the gap. The CDR3 extends over 13 amino acids. The CDR3 region has the DNA TGTGCCAGCAGGGTCGAAGGGAATCAGCCCCAGCATTTT. It specifies CASRVEGNQPQHF.

DNA of the CDR3: TGTGCCAGCAGTGAGGAGGGGGACACTGAAGCTTTCTTT. It yields the protein CASSEEGDTEAFF. The chain uses TRBV2 and TRBJ1-1; a possible D gene is TRBD1 (6 bases). Trimming stripped 3 bases from V and 3 bases from J, with 8 bases between. The CDR3 covers 13 residues. The germline V gene encodes CDR1 SNHLY and CDR2 FYNNEI.

The J gene is TRBJ1-2, the V gene TRBV11-1, with D unclear. Germline CDR1 SGHAT, CDR2 FQDESV (reference sequence). The V end was cut by 5 bases, the J end by 5 bases, with 18 bases between. This CDR3 comprises 15 residues. CDR3 DNA sequence: TGTGCCAGCAGCCCAGAGGGTATGGCAGTTTATGGCTACACCTTC. Its translation is CASSPEGMAVYGYTF.

A few counts support this clone. The V gene is TRBV4-2, the J gene TRBJ1-5; D not resolved. CDR1 is LGHNA, CDR2 YNFKEQ, per germline. The CDR3 has 14 amino acids. V was trimmed by 1 base and J by 9 bases, leaving 13 bases between them. CDR3 nucleotides: TGTGCCAGCAGCCAAGGGTCGAGTCATAGGCCCCAGCATTTT. Protein: CASSQGSSHRPQHF.

By its share, this clone is medium-sized. V gene TRBV7-2 combines with J gene TRBJ1-6; D not resolved. The CDR3 sequence is 15 residues long. V lost 0 bases to trimming and J lost 7 bases, with 10 bases between them. Per the germline V gene, CDR1 is SGHTA and CDR2 is FQGNSA. The CDR3 nucleotides read TGTGCCAGCAGCTTAGCGTGGGGAAACAATTCACCCCTCCACTTT. Translation: CASSLAWGNNSPLHF. The full variable domain, rest sourced from reference TRBV7-2 and TRBJ1-6, is GAGVSQSPSNKVTEKGKDVELRCDPISGHTALYWYRQSLGQGLEFLIYFQGNSAPDKSGLPSDRFSAERTGGSVSTLTIQRTQQEDSAVYLCASSLAWGNNSPLHFGNGTRLTVT.